The present TCR beta chain was sequenced within a study of blood T cell repertoires in COVID-19. In the authors' workflow: Nucleated cell number was recorded as an estimate derived from reference gene primer amplification. Using immunoSEQ multiplex PCR, the repertoire was profiled, and TCRdb retains in-frame clones only, with some absent. V and J calls and clone size are copied from that table; D and trimming were computed from the DNA. This table holds some 300,000 clones, 90% found once. This CDR3 contains 13 residues. The germline V gene encodes CDR1 MGHRA and CDR2 YSYEKL. Trimming shortened V by 3 bases and J by 10 bases, and 15 bases separated the two germline ends.

The J gene is TRBJ1-1, the V gene TRBV4-1, with TRBD1 as a possible D gene (5 bases). The sample consisted of peripheral blood. The receptor was derived from a woman aged 40 to 50 with COVID-19, enrolled during active disease. CDR3 in amino acids: CASSQVVRGRAFF. CDR3 nucleotide sequence: TGCGCCAGCAGCCAGGTTGTGCGGGGGAGAGCTTTCTTT.